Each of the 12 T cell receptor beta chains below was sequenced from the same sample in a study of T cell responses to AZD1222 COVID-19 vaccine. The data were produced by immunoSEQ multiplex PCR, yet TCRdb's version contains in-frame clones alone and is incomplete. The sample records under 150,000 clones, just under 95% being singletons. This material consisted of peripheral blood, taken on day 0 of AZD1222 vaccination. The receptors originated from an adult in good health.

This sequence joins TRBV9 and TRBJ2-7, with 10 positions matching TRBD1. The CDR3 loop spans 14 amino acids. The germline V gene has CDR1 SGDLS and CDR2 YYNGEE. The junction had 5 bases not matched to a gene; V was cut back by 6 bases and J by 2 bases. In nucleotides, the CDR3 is TGTGCCAGCACCGCTGGGACAGGGGCCTACGAGCAGTACTTC. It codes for CASTAGTGAYEQYF.

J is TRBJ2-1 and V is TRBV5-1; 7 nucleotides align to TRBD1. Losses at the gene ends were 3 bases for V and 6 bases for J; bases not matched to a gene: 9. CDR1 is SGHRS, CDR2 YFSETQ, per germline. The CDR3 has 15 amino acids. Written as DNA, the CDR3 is TGCGCCAGCAGCTCAAGCAGGGGGTCGGCCAATGAGCAGTTCTTC. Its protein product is CASSSSRGSANEQFF.

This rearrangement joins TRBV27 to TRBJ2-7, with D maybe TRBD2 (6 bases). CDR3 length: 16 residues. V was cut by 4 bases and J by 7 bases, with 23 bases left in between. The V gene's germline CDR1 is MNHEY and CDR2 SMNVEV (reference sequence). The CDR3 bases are TGTGCCAGCAGTTCGGAGCAAAGGAGGGTTTTGTGGGAGCAGTACTTC. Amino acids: CASSSEQRRVLWEQYF.

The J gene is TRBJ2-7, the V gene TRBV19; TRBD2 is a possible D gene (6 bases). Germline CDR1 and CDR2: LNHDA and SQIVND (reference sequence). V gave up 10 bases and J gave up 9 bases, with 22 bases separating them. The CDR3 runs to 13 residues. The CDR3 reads CATDLGGPDGQYF. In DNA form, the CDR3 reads TGTGCCACCGACCTCGGAGGGCCGGACGGGCAGTACTTC.

CDR3 residues: CASTKTLTGTVVGNEQFF. As DNA, the CDR3 is TGTGCCAGCACCAAAACCCTAACCGGGACAGTGGTGGGCAATGAGCAGTTCTTC. V usage is TRBV6-4 and J usage is TRBJ2-1; 7 positions agree with TRBD1. This CDR3 region has 18 residues. V lost 7 bases to trimming and J lost 6 bases; unmatched junction nucleotides: 21. CDR1 is MRHNA, CDR2 SNTAGT, per germline.

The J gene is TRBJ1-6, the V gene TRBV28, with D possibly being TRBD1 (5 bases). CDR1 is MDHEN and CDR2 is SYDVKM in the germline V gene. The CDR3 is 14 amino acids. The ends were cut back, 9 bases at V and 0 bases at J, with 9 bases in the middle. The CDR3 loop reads CARAGSSYNSPLHF. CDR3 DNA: TGTGCCAGGGCAGGGAGCTCCTATAATTCACCCCTCCACTTT.

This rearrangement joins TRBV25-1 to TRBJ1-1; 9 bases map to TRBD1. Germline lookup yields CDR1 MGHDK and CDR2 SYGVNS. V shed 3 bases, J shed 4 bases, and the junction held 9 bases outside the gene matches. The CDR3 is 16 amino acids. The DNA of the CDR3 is TGTGCCAGCAGTGATCTTACAGGGGGCTCGAGCACTGAAGCTTTCTTT. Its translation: CASSDLTGGSSTEAFF.

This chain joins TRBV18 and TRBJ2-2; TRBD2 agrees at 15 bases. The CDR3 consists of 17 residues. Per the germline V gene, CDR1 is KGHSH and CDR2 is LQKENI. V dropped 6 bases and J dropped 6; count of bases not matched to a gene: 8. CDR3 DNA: TGTGCCAGCTCTCGGACTAGCGGGAGGGCCTCTCCCGGGGAGCTGTTTTTT. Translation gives CASSRTSGRASPGELFF.

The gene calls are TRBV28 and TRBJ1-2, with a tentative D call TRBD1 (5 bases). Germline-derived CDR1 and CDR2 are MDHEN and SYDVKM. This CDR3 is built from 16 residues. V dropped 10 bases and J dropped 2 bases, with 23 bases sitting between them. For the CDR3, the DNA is TGTGCCACCGTCTTGTCGCGGACAAGGGCGAACTATGGCTACACCTTC. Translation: CATVLSRTRANYGYTF.

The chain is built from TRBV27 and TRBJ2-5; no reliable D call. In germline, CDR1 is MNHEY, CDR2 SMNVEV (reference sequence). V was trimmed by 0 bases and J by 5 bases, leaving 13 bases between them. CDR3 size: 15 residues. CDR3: CASSLSYLFVETQYF. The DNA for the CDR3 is TGTGCCAGCAGTTTATCCTATCTGTTTGTGGAGACCCAGTACTTC.

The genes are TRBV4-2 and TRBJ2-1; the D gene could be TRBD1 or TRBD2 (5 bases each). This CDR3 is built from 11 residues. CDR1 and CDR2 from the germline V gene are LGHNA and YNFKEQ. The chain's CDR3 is CWGPPGSEQFF. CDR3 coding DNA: TGTTGGGGCCCCCCAGGGAGTGAGCAGTTCTTC.

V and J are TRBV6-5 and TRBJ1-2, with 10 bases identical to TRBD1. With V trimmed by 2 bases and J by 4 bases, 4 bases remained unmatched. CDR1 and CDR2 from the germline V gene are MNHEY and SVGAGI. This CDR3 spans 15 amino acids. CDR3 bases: TGTGCCAGCAGTTACGACAGGGGGCTTGGCTATGGCTACACCTTC. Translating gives CASSYDRGLGYGYTF.